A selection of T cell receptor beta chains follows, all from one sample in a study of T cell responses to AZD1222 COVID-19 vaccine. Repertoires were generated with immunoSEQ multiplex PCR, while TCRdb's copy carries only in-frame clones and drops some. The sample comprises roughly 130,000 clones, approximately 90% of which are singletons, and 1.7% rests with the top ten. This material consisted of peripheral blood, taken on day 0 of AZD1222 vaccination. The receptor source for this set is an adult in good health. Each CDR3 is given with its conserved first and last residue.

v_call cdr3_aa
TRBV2 CASRIQGGTEAFF
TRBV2 CASSTGSSYNSPLHF
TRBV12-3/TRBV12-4 CASTLGHFEAFF
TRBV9 CASSTRTGSSEQYF
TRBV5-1 CASSVAPGSNQPQHF
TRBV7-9 CASSFGDREFRAYNSPLHF
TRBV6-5 CASSRQGSFGYTF
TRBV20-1 CSASPDSGEAFF
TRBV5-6 CASSWGTSGANVLTF
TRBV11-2 CASSLGQGANTEAFF
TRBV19 CASKRDSSEKLFF
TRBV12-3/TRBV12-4 CASTPLGNQPQHF
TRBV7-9 CASSAPRGVEQYF
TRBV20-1 CSASGQLYSNQPQHF
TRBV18 CASSSGTGIGYTF
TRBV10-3 CAITSDRSSYNEQFF
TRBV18 CASSITGTEFTGELFF
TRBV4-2 CASSPGNTIYF
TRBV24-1 CATSDPRTGVINEQFF
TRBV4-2 CASSQDSGTGRSNGYTF
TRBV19 CASSRTGTPYNEQFF
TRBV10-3 CAISESWTGNTGELFF
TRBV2 CASRPTGTSGSWFF
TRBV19 CASKSDRDLSQPQHF
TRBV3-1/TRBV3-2 CASSHQGESPLHF
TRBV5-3 CARSSVPLTSGSQESYNEQFF
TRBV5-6 CASSLAPGAGGYGYTF
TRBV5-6 CASTLRASGNTIYF
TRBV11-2 CASSLGGRVNTDTQYF
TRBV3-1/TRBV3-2 CASRQLRGEQYF
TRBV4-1 CASSQDPDRVGNTGELFF
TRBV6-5 CASSSGVRGDTEAFF
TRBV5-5 CASSSRPRVDGYTF
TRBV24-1 CATSDFNGGYTF
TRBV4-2 CASSQDSLGYGYTF
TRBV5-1 CASSLAWNTHTGELFF
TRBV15 CATSGAGRFSGNTIYF
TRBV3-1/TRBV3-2 CASSQVGQTYSGNTIYF
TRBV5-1 CASSRNEGTGVSGNTIYF